The clone carrying this T cell receptor beta chain was counted once. This sample is part of a study of cytomegalovirus exposure and HLA in healthy donors. Trimming cost V 0 bases and J 4 bases; bases outside gene matches: 2. Per the germline V gene, CDR1 is MNHEY and CDR2 is SMNVEV (reference sequence). The CDR3 contains 14 residues. A multiplex PCR was run with 60 Vbeta primers and 13 Jbeta primers. Produced via immunoSEQ multiplex PCR; TCRdb's table is partial and in-frame only. This table holds about 120,000 clones, 79% found once. The TCR sequence derives from a man aged 25 to 40 in good health and CMV-seropositive. V is TRBV27 and J is TRBJ2-7; TRBD2 aligns across 8 bases. The sequenced sample was PBMCs. The CDR3 DNA reads as TGTGCCAGCAGTTTATCTAGCGGGGTATACGAGCAGTACTTC. This translates into CASSLSSGVYEQYF.